A single sample gave rise to the 32 T cell receptor beta chains below, sequenced in a study of blood T cell repertoires in COVID-19. Clones were sequenced by immunoSEQ multiplex PCR, and TCRdb holds only the in-frame ones, with some missing. The sample contains approximately 67,000 clones, about 80% of which appear only once. The sequencing sample was made of peripheral blood. The receptors originated from a man aged 55-75 years with acute or convalescent COVID-19.

The J gene is TRBJ2-7, the V gene TRBV5-6; tentatively, D is TRBD1 (6 bases). V lost 2 bases to trimming and J lost 3 bases, with 18 bases between them. The CDR3 consists of 16 residues. Germline V gene sequence: CDR1 SGHDT, CDR2 YYEEEE. The CDR3 bases are TGTGCCAGCAGCTTTAGGGGGATTAACAGGCGCTACGAGCAGTACGTC. Protein: CASSFRGINRRYEQYV.

The gene calls are TRBV4-1 and TRBJ1-5; a weak D match, TRBD1 (5 bases). Germline CDR1 is MGHRA and CDR2 is YSYEKL. The CDR3 has 16 amino acids. V was clipped by 0 bases and J by 2 bases, with 11 bases between them. The CDR3 nucleotides read TGCGCCAGCAGCCAAGATTGGTGGGGGGGCAATCAGCCCCAGCATTTT. As protein: CASSQDWWGGNQPQHF.

The gene calls are TRBV4-3 and TRBJ2-2; the D gene is possibly TRBD1 (6 bases). This CDR3 region has 15 residues. Deletions cut 4 bases from V and 0 bases from J, with 9 bases between. CDR1 and CDR2 from the germline V gene are LGHNA and YSLEER. The CDR3 DNA is TGCGCCAGCAGCCTGGGGGCCGCGAACACCGGGGAGCTGTTTTTT. This gives the protein CASSLGAANTGELFF.

This chain joins TRBV30 and TRBJ1-6; D is unresolved. Germline assignment: CDR1 GTSNPN and CDR2 SVGIG (reference sequence). The ends were cut back, 2 bases at V and 0 bases at J, with 11 bases in the middle. The CDR3 totals 16 residues. Here the CDR3 DNA reads TGTGCCTGGAGTTACGGATGGAGCTCCTATAATTCACCCCTCCACTTT. Translation: CAWSYGWSSYNSPLHF.

The chain uses TRBV7-2 and TRBJ2-2; D possibly corresponds to TRBD2 (5 bases). The germline gives CDR1 SGHTA, CDR2 FQGNSA. V lost 5 bases and J 4 bases, leaving 11 bases between the germline ends. This CDR3 spans 14 amino acids. The CDR3 nucleotides are TGTGCCAGCAGCAAGGAGGTACGCACCGGGGAGCTGTTTTTT. Its translation is CASSKEVRTGELFF.

CDR3 loop: CASSVAAGGHQETQYF. Here the CDR3 DNA reads TGTGCCAGCAGCGTAGCGGCGGGGGGACACCAAGAGACCCAGTACTTC. J is TRBJ2-5 and V is TRBV9; 8 bases match TRBD2. The CDR3 extends over 16 amino acids. Germline CDR1 is SGDLS and CDR2 is YYNGEE. Losses at the gene ends were 0 bases for V and 0 bases for J; bases not matched to a gene: 4.

CDR3: CASSPKAGGNEQFF. The CDR3 DNA reads as TGCGCCAGCAGCCCTAAAGCGGGGGGAAATGAGCAGTTCTTC. This sequence joins TRBV5-1 and TRBJ2-1, with 9 bases fitting TRBD2. After removal of 4 bases from V and 7 bases from J, the junction contained 6 bases not matched to a gene. Germline V gives CDR1 SGHRS, CDR2 YFSETQ. The CDR3 extends over 14 amino acids.

The chain carries TRBV4-1 and TRBJ1-2; 7 bases line up with TRBD1. The CDR3 is made up of 15 amino acids. V lost 5 bases and J lost 4; bases outside the gene matches: 10. Looked up from germline, CDR1 is MGHRA and CDR2 is YSYEKL. DNA for the CDR3: TGCGCCAGCAGCTCGCTACCGGGACAGTCCTATGGCTACACCTTC. Protein: CASSSLPGQSYGYTF.

This clone was observed a single time. The chain has TRBV29-1 and TRBJ2-1; 7 positions agree with TRBD2. CDR1 SQVTM and CDR2 ANQGSEA come from the germline V gene. The CDR3 is 15 residues long. V lost 6 bases and J lost 4; bases outside the gene matches: 12. The CDR3 protein is CSVIPISGGYNEQFF. The CDR3 nucleotides are TGCAGCGTCATCCCCATCTCGGGGGGTTACAATGAGCAGTTCTTC.

The chain links TRBV4-1 to TRBJ2-5, with TRBD2 matching over 7 bases. CDR1 is MGHRA, CDR2 YSYEKL, per germline. V lost 4 bases and J lost 3; bases outside the gene matches: 8. The CDR3 has 15 amino acids. CDR3 DNA sequence: TGCGCCAGCAGCCGTTCCCTAGCGGTCGAAGAGACCCAGTACTTC. Amino acids: CASSRSLAVEETQYF.

The chain has TRBV6-2 or TRBV6-3 and TRBJ1-5; D uncertain. Germline CDR1 reads MNHEY; CDR2 reads SVGEGT. V was shortened by 5 bases and J by 2 bases, with 13 bases between the two germline ends. This CDR3 has 15 residues. The CDR3: CASSKPLGGNQPQHF. The CDR3 DNA reads as TGTGCCAGCAGTAAGCCTTTGGGCGGCAATCAGCCCCAGCATTTT.

The gene calls are TRBV7-2 and TRBJ1-4; a possible D gene is TRBD1 (5 bases). This CDR3 comprises 16 residues. V lost 5 bases to trimming and J lost 0 bases, with 13 bases between them. Germline V gives CDR1 SGHTA, CDR2 FQGNSA. The CDR3 loop reads CASSLMPGSTNEKLFF. For the CDR3, the DNA is TGTGCCAGCAGCCTTATGCCAGGGTCAACTAATGAAAAACTGTTTTTT.

V usage is TRBV5-8 and J usage is TRBJ2-3, with 10 bases matching TRBD1. Trimming removed 3 bases from V and 4 bases from J; junction bases left unmatched: 5. The CDR3 loop spans 15 amino acids. The germline gives CDR1 SGHTS, CDR2 YDEGEE. CDR3 region: CASSSDRGISDTQYF. CDR3 bases: TGTGCCAGCAGCTCGGACAGGGGGATCTCAGATACGCAGTATTTT.

The chain uses TRBV12-5 and TRBJ1-1; tentatively, D is TRBD1 (5 bases). The CDR3 is 15 amino acids. The germline CDR1 and CDR2 sequences are LGHNT and FRNRAP. The V gene lost 5 bases and the J gene lost 0 bases, with 13 bases spanning the gap. The chain's CDR3 is CASGPPTAMNTEAFF. The DNA for the CDR3 is TGTGCTAGTGGTCCTCCGACAGCAATGAACACTGAAGCTTTCTTT.

The genes are TRBV7-9 and TRBJ1-1, with no clear D. Germline CDR1 reads SEHNR; CDR2 reads FQNEAQ (reference sequence). The CDR3 consists of 14 residues. The V end lost 5 bases, the J end lost 1 base, and 11 bases lay between the germline ends. The CDR3 nucleotides are TGTGCCAGCAGCCAAGGACGGGGGAACACTGAAGCTTTCTTT. Amino acids: CASSQGRGNTEAFF. The whole variable domain, remainder taken from reference TRBV7-9 and TRBJ1-1, is DTGVSQNPRHKITKRGQNVTFRCDPISEHNRLYWYRQTLGQGPEFLTYFQNEAQLEKSRLLSDRFSAERPKGSFSTLEIQRTEQGDSAMYLCASSQGRGNTEAFFGQGTRLTVV.

This clone is medium-sized (0.01 to 0.1%) within its sample. The rearrangement uses TRBV7-9 and TRBJ1-1; the D gene is possibly TRBD1 (5 bases). V was pared by 5 bases and J by 8 bases, with 15 bases between. This CDR3 has 13 residues. Looked up from germline, CDR1 is SEHNR and CDR2 is FQNEAQ (reference sequence). The DNA for the CDR3 is TGTGCCAGCAGCAGAGAAAGTGGGGGGGAAGCTTTCTTT. Residues: CASSRESGGEAFF.

The chain links TRBV5-1 to TRBJ1-2; 8 positions agree with TRBD1. With 4 bases clipped from V and 0 bases from J, the junction kept 5 bases outside the gene matches. Germline V gene data show CDR1 as SGHRS and CDR2 as YFSETQ. This CDR3 has 15 residues. CDR3 coding DNA: TGCGCCAGCAGCGCGTCAGGGGGCCCTAACTATGGCTACACCTTC. This sequence encodes CASSASGGPNYGYTF.

This clone was detected once. The chain uses TRBV5-1 and TRBJ1-5; D call uncertain. The V and J ends lost 4 bases and 0 bases respectively, with 14 bases between them. This CDR3 contains 16 residues. CDR1 and CDR2 (germline): SGHRS, YFSETQ. The CDR3 bases are TGCGCCAGCAGCCCCGGCGAGGTCTATAGCAATCAGCCCCAGCATTTT. Its protein product is CASSPGEVYSNQPQHF.

This rearrangement joins TRBV3-1 (or the pseudogene TRBV3-2) to TRBJ2-5; 8 bases map to TRBD1. Germline V gene data show CDR1 as LGHDT and CDR2 as YNNKEL (reference sequence). The CDR3 sequence is 15 residues long. The V segment lost 5 bases and the J segment 1 base; nucleotides outside the gene matches: 6. CDR3 amino acids: CASSTRQGTQETQYF. The CDR3 DNA reads TGTGCCAGCAGCACCCGACAGGGGACCCAAGAGACCCAGTACTTC.

The chain recombines TRBV11-3 with TRBJ2-5, with TRBD2 as a possible D gene (6 bases). This CDR3 has 19 amino acids. Germline V gene sequence: CDR1 SGHNT, CDR2 YENEEA. V lost 0 bases to trimming and J lost 0 bases, with 20 bases between them. The CDR3 DNA reads TGTGCCAGCAGCTTAGATGGAATCCCATTACTAGCAGACCAAGAGACCCAGTACTTC. This codes for CASSLDGIPLLADQETQYF.

This clone has only a few counts. The CDR3 DNA follows: TGCGCCAGCAGCCGGGACAGCACCTATGGCTACACCTTC. This gives the protein CASSRDSTYGYTF. The chain uses TRBV5-1 and TRBJ1-2, with 7 bases matching TRBD1. Germline V gives CDR1 SGHRS, CDR2 YFSETQ. This CDR3 contains 13 residues. Trimming cost V 4 bases and J 4 bases; bases outside gene matches: 4. Full variable domain (outside the CDR3, taken from reference TRBV5-1 and TRBJ1-2): KAGVTQTPRYLIKTRGQQVTLSCSPISGHRSVSWYQQTPGQGLQFLFEYFSETQRNKGNFPGRFSGRQFSNSRSEMNVSTLELGDSALYLCASSRDSTYGYTFGSGTRLTVV.

The chain combines TRBV24-1 with TRBJ2-5, with a weak D call TRBD1 (5 bases). Trimming removed 0 bases from V and 5 bases from J, with 12 bases in between. There are 15 residues in the CDR3. CDR1 and CDR2 (germline): KGHDR, SFDVKD. The CDR3 DNA sequence: TGTGCCACCAGTGATTTGCGGGCAGGGCTGGAGACCCAGTACTTC. Translating gives CATSDLRAGLETQYF.

The gene calls are TRBV4-1 and TRBJ1-5; D gene unclear. Germline CDR1 and CDR2: MGHRA and YSYEKL. This CDR3 contains 14 residues. V was shortened by 4 bases and J by 2 bases, with 9 bases between the two germline ends. The CDR3 protein is CASSPREGNQPQHF. In DNA form, the CDR3 reads TGCGCCAGCAGCCCAAGGGAGGGCAATCAGCCCCAGCATTTT.

V gene TRBV6-2 or TRBV6-3 combines with J gene TRBJ2-3; 8 nucleotides match TRBD1. The germline V gene encodes CDR1 MNHEY and CDR2 SVGEGT. The CDR3 spans 15 residues. V dropped 6 bases and J dropped 3; count of bases not matched to a gene: 8. The chain's CDR3 is CASSPGGEATDTQYF. In DNA form, the CDR3 reads TGTGCCAGCAGCCCAGGGGGCGAGGCGACAGATACGCAGTATTTT.

The chain recombines TRBV21-1 with TRBJ2-7; TRBD1, the D gene given by the table, was not confirmed from the DNA. TRBV21-1 is tagged as a pseudogene. This CDR3 is built from 15 residues. CDR3 sequence: CASSLGQGTTYEQYV. CDR3 DNA: TGTGCCAGCAGCCTAGGACAGGGGACGACCTACGAGCAGTACGTC.

The V call is TRBV5-6, the J call TRBJ1-2; 7 bases map to TRBD1. J was trimmed by 0 bases and V by 0 bases; bases with no gene match: 8. The CDR3 consists of 17 residues. The germline V gene has CDR1 SGHDT and CDR2 YYEEEE. In nucleotides, the CDR3 is TGTGCCAGCAGCTTGGGGGGGACAGCTCCGCCTAACTATGGCTACACCTTC. Its translation is CASSLGGTAPPNYGYTF.

This chain joins TRBV7-9 and TRBJ2-7; 9 bases match TRBD2. Germline V gene sequence: CDR1 SEHNR, CDR2 FQNEAQ (reference sequence). The CDR3 loop spans 19 amino acids. The V gene end was trimmed by 5 bases and the J gene end by 4 bases; junction bases not matched to a gene: 21. CDR3 sequence (DNA): TGTGCCAGCAGCCCTGAACACCGAGTAGCGGGGGCCCGAATGTACGAGCAGTACGTC. It translates to CASSPEHRVAGARMYEQYV.

The J gene is TRBJ1-3, the V gene TRBV5-8; TRBD1 matches 7 bases. Trimming removed 4 bases from V and 3 bases from J; junction bases left unmatched: 7. The germline CDR1 and CDR2 sequences are SGHTS and YDEGEE. The CDR3 has 15 residues. The chain's CDR3 is CASSLTGVNGNTIYF. CDR3 nucleotide sequence: TGTGCCAGCAGCCTCACAGGGGTGAATGGAAACACCATATATTTT.

There are a few counts of this clone. This rearrangement joins TRBV4-3 to TRBJ2-7; D is perhaps TRBD1 (6 bases). V gave up 4 bases and J gave up 0 bases, with 10 bases separating them. The length of the CDR3 is 14 residues. The germline CDR1 and CDR2 sequences are LGHNA and YSLEER. Here the CDR3 reads CASSLTRGSYEQYF. Here the CDR3 DNA reads TGCGCCAGCAGCCTTACCAGGGGCTCCTACGAGCAGTACTTC.

In this sample, this clone turned up a few times. This chain connects TRBV5-5 to TRBJ1-2; possibly TRBD1 for D (5 bases). This CDR3 is built from 14 residues. The V gene's germline CDR1 is SGHKS and CDR2 YYEKEE (reference sequence). With 0 bases removed from V and 8 bases from J, the gap between germline ends came to 14 bases. The CDR3 bases are TGTGCCAGCAGCTTGGGTTGGGTAGGGGCCGGCTACACCTTC. As protein: CASSLGWVGAGYTF.

The J gene is TRBJ2-2, the V gene TRBV30; 7 bases are a match to TRBD1. The V segment lost 4 bases and the J segment 4 bases; nucleotides outside the gene matches: 15. The germline CDR1 and CDR2 sequences are GTSNPN and SVGIG (reference sequence). CDR3 length: 17 residues. In nucleotides, the CDR3 is TGTGCCTGGACGTCACAGGGGCGGCGGCTTCGCACCGGGGAGCTGTTTTTT. It codes for CAWTSQGRRLRTGELFF.

The chain recombines TRBV5-4 with TRBJ2-2; 11 bases map to TRBD1. Germline assignment: CDR1 SGHNT and CDR2 YYREEE (reference sequence). V trimming: 4 bases; J trimming: 7 bases; junction bases outside the gene matches: 9. There are 16 residues in the CDR3. The CDR3 nucleotides are TGTGCCAGCAGCCCGGGACAGGGGGGGAATTTCGGGGAGCTGTTTTTT. Translating gives CASSPGQGGNFGELFF.